The 25 T cell receptor beta chains presented below share a single source sample, sequenced in a study of blood T cell repertoires in COVID-19. Method: immunoSEQ multiplex PCR; TCRdb's copy keeps in-frame clones and lacks some. This table has 75,000 to 95,000 clones, approximately 83% appearing once. Sequenced sample: peripheral blood. Source of these receptors: a man aged 55 to 69 with acute or convalescent COVID-19.

CDR3 amino acids: CASSLISTGVAFF. In DNA form, the CDR3 reads TGTGCCAGCAGTTTAATATCCACAGGGGTAGCTTTCTTT. The J gene is TRBJ1-1, the V gene TRBV28; 7 bases fit TRBD1. Germline assignment: CDR1 MDHEN and CDR2 SYDVKM. With 2 bases clipped from V and 10 bases from J, the junction kept 7 bases outside the gene matches. This CDR3 is built from 13 residues.

This clone was seen just once. The rearrangement links TRBV10-3 to TRBJ1-5; D perhaps matches TRBD1 (6 bases). Germline values: CDR1 ENHRY, CDR2 SYGVKD. The CDR3 is made up of 16 amino acids. Deletions cut 4 bases from V and 2 bases from J, with 15 bases between. The CDR3 region has the DNA TGTGCCATCAGTGGCACGGGGACAAGCGGCAATCAGCCCCAGCATTTT. Translation gives CAISGTGTSGNQPQHF.

This chain links TRBV30 with TRBJ1-1; D is unclear. Germline V lookup: CDR1 GTSNPN, CDR2 SVGIG (reference sequence). This CDR3 is 12 amino acids long. The V end lost 1 base, the J end lost 4 bases, and 7 bases lay between the germline ends. The CDR3 spells CAWSALGTEAFF. CDR3 in DNA: TGTGCCTGGAGTGCCCTAGGCACTGAAGCTTTCTTT.

The J gene is TRBJ1-2, the V gene TRBV5-1; 7 positions match TRBD1. Germline assignment: CDR1 SGHRS and CDR2 YFSETQ. This CDR3 has 17 residues. The V and J ends lost 0 bases and 6 bases, in that order; junction bases with no gene match: 14. This chain's CDR3 is CASSLGQGSKFEDGYTF. CDR3 nucleotides: TGCGCCAGCAGCTTGGGACAGGGTTCCAAGTTCGAGGATGGCTACACCTTC.

This clone appeared a few times. The CDR3 is CASSLSGRSGNTIYF. CDR3 sequence (DNA): TGCGCCAGCAGCTTGTCAGGAAGATCTGGAAACACCATATATTTT. The chain is built from TRBV5-1 and TRBJ1-3; D gene unclear. The germline V and J ends were trimmed by 1 base and 1 base, with 9 bases remaining between them. The germline V gene has CDR1 SGHRS and CDR2 YFSETQ. This CDR3 is 15 amino acids long.

The J gene is TRBJ1-1, the V gene TRBV6-5; weak D call: TRBD1 (5 bases). V lost 1 base and J 6 bases, leaving 15 bases between the germline ends. CDR3 length equals 15 residues. CDR1 is MNHEY and CDR2 is SVGAGI in the germline V gene. CDR3: CASSYLDSRGSEAFF. The DNA of the CDR3 is TGTGCCAGCAGTTACTTGGACTCCCGGGGGTCTGAAGCTTTCTTT.

CDR3 protein: CASSLPPGQGVNEQFF. The CDR3 region has the DNA TGTGCCAGCAGCTTGCCCCCGGGACAGGGAGTAAATGAGCAGTTCTTC. This rearrangement joins TRBV5-5 to TRBJ2-1; 9 bases line up with TRBD1. This CDR3 has 16 amino acids. J was trimmed by 7 bases and V by 1 base; bases with no gene match: 9. Looked up from germline, CDR1 is SGHKS and CDR2 is YYEKEE (reference sequence).

The gene calls are TRBV9 and TRBJ2-3, with a tentative D call TRBD2 (5 bases). Trimming pared 0 bases from V and 4 bases from J, leaving 9 bases between. Germline V gives CDR1 SGDLS, CDR2 YYNGEE. The CDR3 is 14 amino acids. In DNA, the CDR3 is TGTGCCAGCAGCGTAGATTCGAGGGCAGATACGCAGTATTTT. Its protein product is CASSVDSRADTQYF.

Turning to this clone: Other DNA sequences of this sample code for an identical CDR3. This sequence joins TRBV6-5 and TRBJ1-2; D remains ambiguous. This CDR3 comprises 14 residues. Germline loops: CDR1 MNHEY, CDR2 SVGAGI. V dropped 0 bases and J dropped 4 bases, with 9 bases sitting between them. The CDR3 DNA follows: TGTGCCAGCAGTTACTCAGCAGGTACCTATGGCTACACCTTC. Protein sequence: CASSYSAGTYGYTF.

This clone was detected many times. J is TRBJ1-3 and V is TRBV9; tentatively, D is TRBD1 (5 bases). This CDR3 region has 13 residues. Trimming removed 3 bases from V and 3 bases from J, with 7 bases in between. Germline V CDR1 and CDR2: SGDLS, YYNGEE. The CDR3 is CASSGQGGNTIYF. CDR3 sequence (DNA): TGTGCCAGCAGCGGCCAGGGTGGAAACACCATATATTTT.

The DNA of the CDR3 is TGTGCCAGCCGAAAAACAGGGTTTGGGGAGACCCAGTACTTC. This encodes CASRKTGFGETQYF. The rearrangement uses TRBV7-2 and TRBJ2-5; D might be TRBD1 (6 bases). The CDR3 is 14 residues long. Germline CDR1 SGHTA, CDR2 FQGNSA. The germline V and J ends were trimmed by 8 bases and 5 bases, with 18 bases remaining between them.

The chain has TRBV19 and TRBJ1-2; 8 nucleotides align to TRBD1. This CDR3 comprises 12 residues. The V segment lost 4 bases and the J segment 8 bases; nucleotides outside the gene matches: 3. CDR1 is LNHDA and CDR2 is SQIVND in the germline V gene (reference sequence). The CDR3 DNA sequence: TGTGCCAGTAGTAACAGGGGGGACGGCTACACCTTC. This codes for CASSNRGDGYTF.

Here the CDR3 DNA reads TGCGCCAGCAGTGAGTCTGGTAGCGGGGGGGCCTATGAGCAGTTCTTC. Protein sequence: CASSESGSGGAYEQFF. This chain connects TRBV10-2 to TRBJ2-1; 11 bases fit TRBD2. Trimming took 0 bases from V and 8 from J; bases not matched to a gene: 6. This CDR3 is built from 16 residues. Germline CDR1 WSHSY, CDR2 SAAADI.

The V and J genes are TRBV30 and TRBJ2-7, with D possibly TRBD2 on 6 matching bases. In germline, CDR1 is GTSNPN, CDR2 SVGIG (reference sequence). The CDR3 has 14 residues. Deletions cut 2 bases from V and 3 bases from J, with 14 bases between. CDR3 in DNA: TGTGCCTGGAGTCGCGGGACGGGATACTACGAGCAGTACTTC. It is translated as CAWSRGTGYYEQYF.

This clone was detected only once. CDR3 sequence (DNA): TGTGCCAGCAGCTTGGGCGGGCGGTACCAAGAGACCCAGTACTTC. As protein: CASSLGGRYQETQYF. The genes are TRBV5-6 and TRBJ2-5; a weak D match, TRBD2 (5 bases). Per the germline V gene, CDR1 is SGHDT and CDR2 is YYEEEE. V was cut by 0 bases and J by 0 bases, with 9 bases left in between. The CDR3 is made up of 15 amino acids.

The chain employs TRBV10-1 and TRBJ2-7; TRBD1 matches 8 bases. The germline V gene encodes CDR1 WNHNN and CDR2 SYGVQD (reference sequence). V lost 6 bases, J lost 6 bases, and 10 bases stayed unmatched. This CDR3 spans 14 amino acids. This CDR3 reads CASRGTGSKGEQYF. In DNA, the CDR3 is TGCGCCAGCAGAGGGACAGGATCGAAGGGCGAGCAGTACTTC.

The gene calls are TRBV5-3 and TRBJ1-2; 7 positions match TRBD1. TRBV5-3 is filed as an ORF, its function uncertain. The J segment lost 5 bases and the V segment lost 3 bases, leaving 22 bases of the junction unmatched. The CDR3 consists of 19 residues. The CDR3 nucleotides are TGTGCCAGAAGCTATGCTACTACCACCGGGACAGAAAGGACGTATGGCTACACCTTC. Amino acids: CARSYATTTGTERTYGYTF.

Concerning this clone: The junction departs from germline at one end; a sequencing error may be responsible. The chain couples TRBV12-3 or TRBV12-4 to TRBJ1-2; 7 bases match TRBD1. The CDR3 is made up of 11 amino acids. The CDR3 DNA is TGTGCCAGCAGTACGACAGGGATGCTACGCTTC. It encodes CASSTTGMLRF.

CDR3 amino acids: CASSSRTRRVGYTF. CDR3 bases: TGTGCCAGCAGTTCCCGGACAAGAAGGGTGGGCTACACCTTC. The J gene is TRBJ1-2, the V gene TRBV6-2 or TRBV6-3; D may be TRBD1 (5 bases). The germline V gene has CDR1 MNHEY and CDR2 SVGEGT. V was clipped by 4 bases and J by 8 bases, with 17 bases between them. This CDR3 contains 14 residues.

This chain uses TRBV24-1 with TRBJ2-7; D may be TRBD2 (6 bases). This CDR3 has 15 residues. Germline CDR1 reads KGHDR; CDR2 reads SFDVKD. Trimming stripped 4 bases from V and 2 bases from J, with 14 bases between. Here the CDR3 DNA reads TGTGCCACCAGTGACAGATCGGACTATGCCTACGAGCAGTACTTC. Its protein product is CATSDRSDYAYEQYF.

The chain joins TRBV3-1 (or the pseudogene TRBV3-2) to TRBJ1-1; 9 positions agree with TRBD1. Germline CDR1 reads LGHDT; CDR2 reads YNNKEL (reference sequence). V was clipped by 0 bases and J by 3 bases; unmatched bases: 8. There are 17 residues in the CDR3. The CDR3 sequence: CASSQDTGGVWDTEAFF. For the CDR3, the DNA is TGTGCCAGCAGCCAAGATACAGGGGGCGTGTGGGACACTGAAGCTTTCTTT.

CDR3 bases: TGTGCCAGCAGGGGGGAGGACACCGGGGAGCTGTTTTTT. Encoded protein: CASRGEDTGELFF. The chain employs TRBV2 and TRBJ2-2, with D tentatively TRBD2 (6 bases). CDR3 length: 13 amino acids. Germline loops: CDR1 SNHLY, CDR2 FYNNEI. Trimming left V 6 bases short and J 3 bases short, with 8 bases between. Combining the CDR3 with reference TRBV2 and TRBJ2-2 gives the whole variable domain EPEVTQTPSHQVTQMGQEVILRCVPISNHLYFYWYRQILGQKVEFLVSFYNNEISEKSEIFDDQFSVERPDGSNFTLKIRSTKLEDSAMYFCASRGEDTGELFFGEGSRLTVL.

The chain couples TRBV3-1 (or the pseudogene TRBV3-2) to TRBJ2-1; TRBD1 agrees at 8 bases. Germline-derived CDR1 and CDR2 are LGHDT and YNNKEL (reference sequence). The trim removed 4 bases at V and 9 bases at J, leaving 8 bases unmatched. The CDR3 is made up of 14 amino acids. CDR3 nucleotide sequence: TGTGCCAGCAGCCCCGACGGACAGGGACGTGAGCAGTTCTTC. Translating it yields CASSPDGQGREQFF.

The chain is built from TRBV5-1 and TRBJ1-1, with a tentative D call TRBD1 (6 bases). The V end lost 4 bases, the J end lost 4 bases, and 17 bases lay between the germline ends. This CDR3 is built from 15 residues. Looked up from germline, CDR1 is SGHRS and CDR2 is YFSETQ. CDR3 in amino acids: CASSVDGQRGTEAFF. CDR3 coding DNA: TGCGCCAGCAGCGTTGATGGACAGAGGGGCACTGAAGCTTTCTTT.

The gene calls are TRBV7-2 and TRBJ2-1; tentatively, D is TRBD2 (5 bases). The CDR3 is 13 amino acids. V was clipped by 4 bases and J by 12 bases, with 16 bases between them. Germline lookup yields CDR1 SGHTA and CDR2 FQGNSA. The CDR3 loop is CASSSYSPSGQFF. The CDR3 DNA follows: TGTGCCAGCAGCTCGTATTCCCCAAGCGGGCAGTTCTTC. The complete variable domain, with remaining parts taken from reference TRBV7-2 and TRBJ2-1, reads GAGVSQSPSNKVTEKGKDVELRCDPISGHTALYWYRQSLGQGLEFLIYFQGNSAPDKSGLPSDRFSAERTGGSVSTLTIQRTQQEDSAVYLCASSSYSPSGQFFGPGTRLTVL.